This is a list of T cell receptor beta chains from one sample in a study of T cells in Graves' hyperthyroidism and ophthalmopathy. One entry per CDR3 protein results from TCRdb running MiXCR on the multiplex PCR reads. The table has 300,000 to 400,000 distinct CDR3 sequences, 21% seen once. Sequencing was done on a sample of blood. Every receptor here comes from a woman aged 45-60 years with Graves' hyperthyroidism. The CDR3 runs from the conserved cysteine through the conserved F or W. Fields, in order: D gene, V gene, clone size, J gene, CDR3 length, CDR3 protein, CDR3 DNA. The D gene is left open where the match is weak. The listing skips clone size in some rows; elsewhere it reads once, few, many or a size class.

>TRBD1|TRBV4-1|.|TRBJ1-2|19
CASSQDAGTGDRSSGGYTF
TGCGCCAGCAGCCAAGATGCCGGGACAGGGGATCGATCCTCGGGTGGCTACACCTTC
>TRBD1|TRBV5-4|few|TRBJ1-2|13
CASTMGDRKGYTF
TGTGCCAGCACCATGGGGGACAGGAAGGGCTACACCTTC
>.|TRBV3-1|.|TRBJ1-5|18
CASSPGGAEYYGNQPQHF
TGTGCCAGCAGCCCTGGCGGGGCCGAATATTATGGCAATCAGCCCCAGCATTTT
>TRBD2|TRBV9|.|TRBJ2-5|14
CASSASSGAGTQYF
TGTGCCAGCAGCGCAAGTAGCGGGGCCGGGACCCAGTACTTC
>TRBD1|TRBV6-1|many|TRBJ2-7|14
CASSPGTGRNEQYF
TGTGCCAGCAGCCCCGGGACAGGGCGAAACGAGCAGTACTTC
>TRBD2|TRBV11-1|many|TRBJ2-7|16
CASSSVTSGRTYEQYF
TGTGCCAGCAGCTCCGTGACTAGCGGGAGAACCTACGAGCAGTACTTC
>.|TRBV6-1|many|TRBJ2-7|14
CASSGGQPQYEQYF
TGTGCCAGCAGTGGGGGACAACCTCAATACGAGCAGTACTTC
>.|TRBV5-1|few|TRBJ2-1|14
CASSLAGQYNEQFF
TGCGCCAGCAGCTTGGCCGGACAATACAATGAGCAGTTCTTC
>TRBD2|TRBV4-2|.|TRBJ2-3|16
CASSQVTSGSGDTQYF
TGTGCCAGCAGCCAAGTAACTAGCGGGAGTGGAGATACGCAGTATTTT
>.|TRBV29-1|few|TRBJ2-5|12
CSVAASSETQYF
TGCAGCGTTGCGGCTAGCAGCGAGACCCAGTACTTC
>.|TRBV6-2/TRBV6-3|.|TRBJ2-6|13
CASTGSGANVLSF
TGTGCCAGCACAGGGAGTGGGGCCAACGTCCTGAGTTTC
>TRBD1|TRBV28|many|TRBJ1-5|15
CASSHRDSRNQPQHF
TGTGCCAGCAGCCACCGGGACAGTAGAAATCAGCCCCAGCATTTT
>TRBD1|TRBV30|many|TRBJ1-1|15
CAWSPWDRTNTEAFF
TGTGCCTGGAGTCCCTGGGACAGGACGAACACTGAAGCTTTCTTT
>TRBD2|TRBV7-2|many|TRBJ2-3|18
CASRRTSGRASSTDTQYF
TGTGCCAGCAGACGGACTAGCGGGAGGGCCTCCAGCACAGATACGCAGTATTTT
>TRBD1|TRBV28|many|TRBJ2-1|12
CASRDRNNEQFF
TGTGCCAGCAGGGACAGGAACAATGAGCAGTTCTTC
>.|TRBV7-9|many|TRBJ2-7|12
CASSPGYYEQYF
TGTGCCAGCAGCCCGGGCTATTACGAGCAGTACTTC
>TRBD1|TRBV24-1|.|TRBJ1-2|14
CATSRSGGLYGYTF
TGTGCCACCAGTAGGTCAGGGGGACTCTATGGCTACACCTTC
>.|TRBV11-2|many|TRBJ2-1|11
CASSPGSQQFF
TGTGCCAGCAGCCCCGGAAGCCAGCAGTTCTTC
>.|TRBV2|few|TRBJ1-2|11
CASSVAAPWAF
TGTGCCAGCAGTGTGGCTGCACCCTGGGCCTTC
>.|TRBV19|.|TRBJ2-7|16
CASSPLGVAFSYEQYF
TGTGCCAGTAGTCCTCTGGGGGTAGCCTTCTCCTACGAGCAGTACTTC
>.|TRBV19|.|TRBJ1-1|15
CASSLPRAGNTEAFF
TGTGCCAGTAGTCTTCCCCGGGCAGGGAACACTGAAGCTTTCTTT
>TRBD1|TRBV13|many|TRBJ1-1|16
CASSLVDRVDGTEAFF
TGTGCCAGCAGCTTAGTAGACAGGGTAGACGGCACTGAAGCTTTCTTT
>TRBD2|TRBV3-1|many|TRBJ2-5|15
CASSQDWGGSKTQYF
TGTGCCAGCAGCCAAGATTGGGGGGGGAGTAAGACCCAGTACTTC
>.|TRBV5-6|many|TRBJ1-2|17
CASSLVPGVSTNYGYTF
TGTGCCAGCAGCTTGGTTCCGGGGGTCTCAACTAACTATGGCTACACCTTC
>TRBD1|TRBV12-3/TRBV12-4|many|TRBJ1-1|14
CASSGDRASTEAFF
TGTGCCAGCAGTGGGGACAGGGCAAGCACTGAAGCTTTCTTT
>TRBD1|TRBV5-1|.|TRBJ2-2|17
CASSWGTGSGVSRELFF
TGCGCCAGCAGCTGGGGGACAGGCTCAGGGGTGTCAAGGGAGCTGTTTTTT
>TRBD1|TRBV7-9|many|TRBJ2-5|14
CASSRGTGRETQYF
TGTGCCAGCAGCCGCGGGACAGGGCGGGAGACCCAGTACTTC
>TRBD1|TRBV2|.|TRBJ1-4|15
CASSPLTGGSEKLFF
TGTGCCAGCAGCCCTTTGACAGGGGGCTCCGAAAAACTGTTTTTT
>.|TRBV20-1|many|TRBJ1-5|13
CSARDTGNQPQHF
TGCAGTGCTAGAGATACCGGGAATCAGCCCCAGCATTTT
>.|TRBV2|.|TRBJ2-3|13
CASRAPSTDTQYF
TGTGCCAGCAGAGCCCCTAGCACAGATACGCAGTATTTT